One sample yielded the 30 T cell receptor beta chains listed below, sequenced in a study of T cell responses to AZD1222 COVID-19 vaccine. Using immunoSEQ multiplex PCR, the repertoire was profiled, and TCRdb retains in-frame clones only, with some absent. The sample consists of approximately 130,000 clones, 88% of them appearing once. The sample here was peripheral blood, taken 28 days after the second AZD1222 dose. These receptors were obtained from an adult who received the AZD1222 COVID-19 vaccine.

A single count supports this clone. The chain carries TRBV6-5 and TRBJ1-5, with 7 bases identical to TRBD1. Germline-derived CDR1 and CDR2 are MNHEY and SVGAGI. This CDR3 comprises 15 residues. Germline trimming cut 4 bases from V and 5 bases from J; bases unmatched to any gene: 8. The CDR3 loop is CASSSTGSGYQPQHF. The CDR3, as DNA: TGTGCCAGCAGTTCGACAGGGAGTGGTTATCAGCCCCAGCATTTT.

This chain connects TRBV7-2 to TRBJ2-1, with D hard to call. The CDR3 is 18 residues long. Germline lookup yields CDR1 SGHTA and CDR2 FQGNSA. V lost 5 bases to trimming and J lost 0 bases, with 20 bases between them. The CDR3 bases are TGTGCCAGCAGCACCCCCGAATCATACTCCTCCTCCTACAATGAGCAGTTCTTC. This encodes CASSTPESYSSSYNEQFF.

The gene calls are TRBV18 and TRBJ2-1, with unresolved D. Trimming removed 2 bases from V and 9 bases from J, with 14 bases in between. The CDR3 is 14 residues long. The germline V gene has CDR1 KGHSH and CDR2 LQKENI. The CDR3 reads CASSPASLVGEQFF. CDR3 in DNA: TGTGCCAGCTCACCAGCCTCGCTAGTTGGTGAGCAGTTCTTC.

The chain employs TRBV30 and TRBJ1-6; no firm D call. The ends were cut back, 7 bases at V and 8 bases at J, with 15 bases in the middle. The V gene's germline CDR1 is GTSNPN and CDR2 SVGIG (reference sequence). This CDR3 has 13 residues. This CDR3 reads CAFSTDADSPLHF. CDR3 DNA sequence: TGTGCCTTCTCGACGGACGCTGATTCACCCCTCCACTTT.

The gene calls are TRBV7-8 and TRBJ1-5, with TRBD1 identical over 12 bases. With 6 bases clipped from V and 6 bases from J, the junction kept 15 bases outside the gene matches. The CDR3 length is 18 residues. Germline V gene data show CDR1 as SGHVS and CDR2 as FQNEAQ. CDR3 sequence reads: CASSKPGPGQGAGQPQHF. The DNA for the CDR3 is TGTGCCAGCAGTAAACCTGGACCGGGACAGGGGGCCGGTCAGCCCCAGCATTTT.

The CDR3 sequence: CASSTRTSGREETQYF. The CDR3 nucleotides are TGTGCCAGCAGCACCAGGACTAGCGGGAGGGAAGAGACCCAGTACTTC. The chain carries TRBV7-2 and TRBJ2-5; 15 bases fit TRBD2. The CDR3 runs to 16 residues. Trimming cost V 5 bases and J 3 bases; bases outside gene matches: 4. The germline gives CDR1 SGHTA, CDR2 FQGNSA.

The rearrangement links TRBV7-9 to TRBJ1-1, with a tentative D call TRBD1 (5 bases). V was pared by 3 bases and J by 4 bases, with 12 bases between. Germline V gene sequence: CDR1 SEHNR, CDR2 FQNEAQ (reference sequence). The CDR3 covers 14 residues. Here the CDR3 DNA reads TGTGCCAGCAGCTTTTTCAGGGACGGCACTGAAGCTTTCTTT. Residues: CASSFFRDGTEAFF.

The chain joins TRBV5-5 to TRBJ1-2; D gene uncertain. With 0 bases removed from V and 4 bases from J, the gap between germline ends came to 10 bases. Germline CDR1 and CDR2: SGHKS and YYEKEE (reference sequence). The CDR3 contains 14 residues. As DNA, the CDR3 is TGTGCCAGCAGCTTGGCAAACAACTTCTATGGCTACACCTTC. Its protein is CASSLANNFYGYTF.

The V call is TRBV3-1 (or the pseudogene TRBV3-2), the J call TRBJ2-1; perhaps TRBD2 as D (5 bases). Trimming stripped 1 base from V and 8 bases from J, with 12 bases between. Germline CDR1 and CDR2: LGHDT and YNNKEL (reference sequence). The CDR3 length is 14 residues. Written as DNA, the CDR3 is TGTGCCAGCAGCCAAGGGACTCTCTCGGATGAGCAGTTCTTC. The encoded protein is CASSQGTLSDEQFF.

The CDR3 sequence is CASSLSSGRSEQYF. In DNA form, the CDR3 reads TGCGCCAGCAGCTTGTCCAGCGGGAGAAGTGAGCAGTACTTC. The chain has TRBV5-1 and TRBJ2-7, with 8 bases matching TRBD2. The V segment lost 1 base and the J segment 7 bases; nucleotides outside the gene matches: 7. The CDR3 consists of 14 residues. CDR1 is SGHRS and CDR2 is YFSETQ in the germline V gene.

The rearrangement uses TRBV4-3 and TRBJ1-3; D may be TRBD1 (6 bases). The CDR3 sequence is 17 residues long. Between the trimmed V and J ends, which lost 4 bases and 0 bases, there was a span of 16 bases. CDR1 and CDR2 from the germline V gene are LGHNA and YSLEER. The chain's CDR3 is CASSLSGTPSSGNTIYF. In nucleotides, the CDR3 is TGCGCCAGCAGCCTTTCCGGGACACCAAGCTCTGGAAACACCATATATTTT.

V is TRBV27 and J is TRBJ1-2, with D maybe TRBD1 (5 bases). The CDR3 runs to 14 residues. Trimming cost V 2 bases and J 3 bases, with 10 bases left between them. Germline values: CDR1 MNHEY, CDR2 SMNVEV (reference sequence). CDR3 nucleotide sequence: TGTGCCAGCAGTTTAAGAGGGGAACACTATGGCTACACCTTC. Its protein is CASSLRGEHYGYTF.

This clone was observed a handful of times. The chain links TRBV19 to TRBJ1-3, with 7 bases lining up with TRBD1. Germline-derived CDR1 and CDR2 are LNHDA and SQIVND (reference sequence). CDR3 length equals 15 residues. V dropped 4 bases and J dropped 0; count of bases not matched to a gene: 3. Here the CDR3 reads CASSTGQHSGNTIYF. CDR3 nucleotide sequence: TGTGCCAGTAGTACGGGACAGCACTCTGGAAACACCATATATTTT.

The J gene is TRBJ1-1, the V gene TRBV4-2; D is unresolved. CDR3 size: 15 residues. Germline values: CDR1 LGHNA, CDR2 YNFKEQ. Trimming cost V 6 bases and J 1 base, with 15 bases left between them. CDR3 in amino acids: CASSISATTNTEAFF. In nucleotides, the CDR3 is TGTGCCAGCAGTATATCCGCCACGACGAACACTGAAGCTTTCTTT.

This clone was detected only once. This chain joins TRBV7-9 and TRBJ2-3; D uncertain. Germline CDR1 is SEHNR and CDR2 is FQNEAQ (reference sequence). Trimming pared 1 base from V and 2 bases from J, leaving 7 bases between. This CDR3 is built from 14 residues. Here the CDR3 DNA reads TGTGCCAGCAGCTTAGTTCAGCTCACAGATACGCAGTATTTT. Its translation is CASSLVQLTDTQYF.

The CDR3 loop is CASSESQETQYF. The DNA for the CDR3 is TGTGCCAGCAGCGAATCGCAAGAGACCCAGTACTTC. The rearrangement uses TRBV11-2 and TRBJ2-5, with unresolved D. The CDR3 is 12 amino acids. Per the germline V gene, CDR1 is SGHAT and CDR2 is FQNNGV. Trimming removed 5 bases at V and 2 bases at J, with 6 bases between.

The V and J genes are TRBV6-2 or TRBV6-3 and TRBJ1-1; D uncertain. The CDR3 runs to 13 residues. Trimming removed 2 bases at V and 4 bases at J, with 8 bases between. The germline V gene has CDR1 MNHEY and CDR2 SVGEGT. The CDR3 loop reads CASSYVRGTEAFF. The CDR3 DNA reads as TGTGCCAGCAGTTACGTGCGGGGCACTGAAGCTTTCTTT.

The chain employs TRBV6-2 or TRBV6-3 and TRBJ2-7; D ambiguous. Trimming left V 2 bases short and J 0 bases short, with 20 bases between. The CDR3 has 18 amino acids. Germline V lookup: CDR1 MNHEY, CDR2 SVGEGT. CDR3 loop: CASSYPSRRGASSYEQYF. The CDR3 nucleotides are TGTGCCAGCAGTTACCCATCCCGGCGAGGAGCAAGCTCCTACGAGCAGTACTTC.

CDR3 DNA sequence: TGTGCCAGCAGCCTTACAGGGTCCCTGAACACTGAAGCTTTCTTT. It yields the protein CASSLTGSLNTEAFF. V and J are TRBV11-2 and TRBJ1-1, with D possibly matching TRBD1 (6 bases). V was cut by 5 bases and J by 0 bases, with 13 bases left in between. The CDR3 has 15 amino acids. CDR1 is SGHAT and CDR2 is FQNNGV in the germline V gene.

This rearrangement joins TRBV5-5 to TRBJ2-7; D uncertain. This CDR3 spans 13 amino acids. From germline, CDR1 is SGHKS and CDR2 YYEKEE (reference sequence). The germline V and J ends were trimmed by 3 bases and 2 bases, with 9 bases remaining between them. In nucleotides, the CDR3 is TGTGCCAGCAGCTCCTACAGCACCTACGAGCAGTACTTC. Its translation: CASSSYSTYEQYF.

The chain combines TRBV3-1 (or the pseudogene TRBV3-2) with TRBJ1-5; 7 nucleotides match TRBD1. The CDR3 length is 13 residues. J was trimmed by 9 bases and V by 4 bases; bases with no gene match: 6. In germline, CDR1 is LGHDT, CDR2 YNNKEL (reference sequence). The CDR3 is CASSLQGVGPQHF. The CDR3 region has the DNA TGTGCCAGCAGCCTGCAGGGGGTAGGGCCCCAGCATTTT.

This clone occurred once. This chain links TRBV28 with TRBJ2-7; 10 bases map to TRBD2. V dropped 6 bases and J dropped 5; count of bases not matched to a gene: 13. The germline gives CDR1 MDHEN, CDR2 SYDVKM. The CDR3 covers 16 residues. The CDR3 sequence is CASSNPGTSVVHEQYF. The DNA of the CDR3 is TGTGCCAGCAGCAACCCCGGGACTAGCGTAGTCCACGAGCAGTACTTC.

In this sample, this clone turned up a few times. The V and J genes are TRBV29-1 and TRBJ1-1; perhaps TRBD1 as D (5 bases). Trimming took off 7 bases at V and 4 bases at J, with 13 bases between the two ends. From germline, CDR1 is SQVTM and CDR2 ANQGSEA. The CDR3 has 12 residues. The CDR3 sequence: CSASRGVTEAFF. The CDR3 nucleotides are TGCAGCGCCTCGAGAGGGGTCACTGAAGCTTTCTTT.

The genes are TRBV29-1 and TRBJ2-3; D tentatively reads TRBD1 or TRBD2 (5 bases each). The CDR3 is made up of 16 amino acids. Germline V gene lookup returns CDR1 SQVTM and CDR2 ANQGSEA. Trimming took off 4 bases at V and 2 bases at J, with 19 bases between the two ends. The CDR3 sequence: CSVGLTGPFATDTQYF. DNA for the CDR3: TGCAGCGTTGGACTAACAGGTCCCTTCGCCACAGATACGCAGTATTTT.

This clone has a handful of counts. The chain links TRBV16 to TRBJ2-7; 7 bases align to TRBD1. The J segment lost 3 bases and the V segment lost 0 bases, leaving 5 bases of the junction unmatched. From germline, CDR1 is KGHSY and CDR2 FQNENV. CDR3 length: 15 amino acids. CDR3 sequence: CASSQSIAGGYEQYF. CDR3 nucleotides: TGTGCCAGCAGCCAATCGATTGCAGGGGGCTACGAGCAGTACTTC.

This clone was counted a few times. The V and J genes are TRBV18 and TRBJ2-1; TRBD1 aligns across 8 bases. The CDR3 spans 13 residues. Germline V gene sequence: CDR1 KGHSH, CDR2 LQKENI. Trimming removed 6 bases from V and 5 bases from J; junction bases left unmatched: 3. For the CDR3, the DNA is TGTGCCAGCTCGGTGGACAGGGACAATGAGCAGTTCTTC. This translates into CASSVDRDNEQFF. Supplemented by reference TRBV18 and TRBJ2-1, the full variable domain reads NAGVMQNPRHLVRRRGQEARLRCSPMKGHSHVYWYRQLPEEGLKFMVYLQKENIIDESGMPKERFSAEFPKEGPSILRIQQVVRGDSAAYFCASSVDRDNEQFFGPGTRLTVL.

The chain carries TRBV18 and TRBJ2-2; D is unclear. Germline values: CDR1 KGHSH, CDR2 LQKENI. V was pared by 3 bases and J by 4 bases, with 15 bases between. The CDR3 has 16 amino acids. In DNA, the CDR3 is TGTGCCAGCTCACCTCCCTCGTCAGGTACCACCGGGGAGCTGTTTTTT. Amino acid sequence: CASSPPSSGTTGELFF.

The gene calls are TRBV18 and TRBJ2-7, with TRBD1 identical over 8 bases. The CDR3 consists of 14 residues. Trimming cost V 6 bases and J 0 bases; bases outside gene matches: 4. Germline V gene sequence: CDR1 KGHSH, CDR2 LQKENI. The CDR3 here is CASSSGTGSYEQYF. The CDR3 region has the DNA TGTGCCAGCTCCTCAGGGACAGGCTCCTACGAGCAGTACTTC.

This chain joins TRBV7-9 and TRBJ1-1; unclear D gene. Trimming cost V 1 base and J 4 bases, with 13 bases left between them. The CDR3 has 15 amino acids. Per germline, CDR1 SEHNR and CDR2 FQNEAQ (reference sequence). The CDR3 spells CASSLEASARTEAFF. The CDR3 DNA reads TGTGCCAGCAGCTTAGAGGCCTCCGCTCGCACTGAAGCTTTCTTT.

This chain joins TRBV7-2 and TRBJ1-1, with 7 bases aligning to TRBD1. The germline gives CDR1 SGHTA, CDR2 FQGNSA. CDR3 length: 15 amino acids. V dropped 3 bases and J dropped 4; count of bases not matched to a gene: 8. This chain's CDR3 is CASSFTSTGPTEAFF. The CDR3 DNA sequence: TGTGCCAGCAGCTTCACCTCGACAGGGCCCACTGAAGCTTTCTTT.